This T cell receptor (beta chain) was profiled in a study of response to subunit inactivated influenza vaccine. The CDR3 runs to 14 residues. The V and J ends lost 1 base and 4 bases respectively, with 9 bases between them. In germline, CDR1 is SGHTA, CDR2 FQGNSA. In TCRdb, the RT-PCR reads were re-called with MiXCR into one record per CDR3 protein. The sample gives 550,000 to 800,000 distinct CDR3 sequences, roughly 14% of which show up once; roughly 11% is in the top ten. The sample consisted of PBMCs from blood, taken 12 days after vaccination. This clonotype was sampled from a man aged 50-59 years who received an inactivated influenza vaccine. This chain uses TRBV7-2 with TRBJ2-3; D unresolved. The CDR3 here is CASSLGILADTQYF. For the CDR3, the DNA is TGTGCCAGCAGCTTAGGGATTCTGGCAGATACGCAGTATTTT.